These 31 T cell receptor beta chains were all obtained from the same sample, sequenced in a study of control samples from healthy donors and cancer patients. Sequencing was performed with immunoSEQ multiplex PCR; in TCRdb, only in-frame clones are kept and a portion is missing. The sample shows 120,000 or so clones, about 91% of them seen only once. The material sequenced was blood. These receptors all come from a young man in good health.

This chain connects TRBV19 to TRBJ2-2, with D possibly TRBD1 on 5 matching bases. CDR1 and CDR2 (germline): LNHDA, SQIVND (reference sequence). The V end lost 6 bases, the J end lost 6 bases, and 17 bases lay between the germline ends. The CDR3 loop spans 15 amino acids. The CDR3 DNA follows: TGTGCCAGTAGATTTAACAGGAGCCCCGCCGGGGAGCTGTTTTTT. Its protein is CASRFNRSPAGELFF.

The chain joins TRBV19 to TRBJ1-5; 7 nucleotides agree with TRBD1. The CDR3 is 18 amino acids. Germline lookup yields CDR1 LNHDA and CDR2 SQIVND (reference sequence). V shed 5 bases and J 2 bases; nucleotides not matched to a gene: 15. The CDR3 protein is CASSPNLNRGRGNQPQHF. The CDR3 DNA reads TGTGCCAGTAGTCCGAACCTTAACAGGGGACGCGGCAATCAGCCCCAGCATTTT.

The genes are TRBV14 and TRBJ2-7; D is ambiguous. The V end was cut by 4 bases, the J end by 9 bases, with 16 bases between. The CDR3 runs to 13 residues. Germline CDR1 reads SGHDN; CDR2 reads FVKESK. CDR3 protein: CASSRGTAKRQYF. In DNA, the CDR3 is TGTGCCAGCAGCCGAGGAACTGCTAAGCGGCAGTACTTC.

Written as DNA, the CDR3 is TGTGCCAGCAGCTTAGAATTCCCAGCTTTCTTT. It codes for CASSLEFPAFF. This chain uses TRBV7-2 with TRBJ1-1; D not certain. Germline CDR1 SGHTA, CDR2 FQGNSA. V shed 1 base and J shed 10 bases, with 7 bases lying between them. The CDR3 has 11 residues.

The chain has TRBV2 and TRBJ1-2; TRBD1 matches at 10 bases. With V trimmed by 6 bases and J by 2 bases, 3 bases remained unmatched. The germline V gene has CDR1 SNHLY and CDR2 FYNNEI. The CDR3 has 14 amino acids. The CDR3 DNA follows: TGTGCCAGCAGGCCGGGACAGGGGAACTATGGCTACACCTTC. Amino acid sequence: CASRPGQGNYGYTF. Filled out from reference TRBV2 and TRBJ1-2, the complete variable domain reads EPEVTQTPSHQVTQMGQEVILRCVPISNHLYFYWYRQILGQKVEFLVSFYNNEISEKSEIFDDQFSVERPDGSNFTLKIRSTKLEDSAMYFCASRPGQGNYGYTFGSGTRLTVV.

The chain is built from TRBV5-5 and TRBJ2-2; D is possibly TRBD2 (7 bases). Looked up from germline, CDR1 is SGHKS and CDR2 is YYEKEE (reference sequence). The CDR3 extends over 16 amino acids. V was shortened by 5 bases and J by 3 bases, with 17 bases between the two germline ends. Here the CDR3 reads CASSHGRGADTGELFF. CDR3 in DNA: TGTGCCAGCAGTCATGGTCGGGGGGCCGACACCGGGGAGCTGTTTTTT.

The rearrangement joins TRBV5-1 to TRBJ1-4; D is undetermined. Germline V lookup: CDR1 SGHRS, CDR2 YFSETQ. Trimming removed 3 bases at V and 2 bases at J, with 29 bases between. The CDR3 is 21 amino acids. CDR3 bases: TGCGCCAGCAGCTCTCATTCACTCCCCCCCGGCAGGAGCTACACTAATGAAAAACTGTTTTTT. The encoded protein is CASSSHSLPPGRSYTNEKLFF.

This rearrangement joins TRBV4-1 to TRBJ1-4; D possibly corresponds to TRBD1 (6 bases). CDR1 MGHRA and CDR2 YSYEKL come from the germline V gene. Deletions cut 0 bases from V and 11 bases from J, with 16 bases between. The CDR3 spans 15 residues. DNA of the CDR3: TGCGCCAGCAGCCAAGATTTGGCAGGGGATGCCAAACTGTTTTTT. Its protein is CASSQDLAGDAKLFF.

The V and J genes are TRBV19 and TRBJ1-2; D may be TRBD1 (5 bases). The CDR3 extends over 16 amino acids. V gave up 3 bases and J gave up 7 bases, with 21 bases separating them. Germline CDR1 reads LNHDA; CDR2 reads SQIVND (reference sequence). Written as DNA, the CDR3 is TGTGCCAGTAGTATCTCCCCCGTGACAGAAGAAAGTGGCTACACCTTC. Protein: CASSISPVTEESGYTF.

CDR3 loop: CASRGGVSNTGELFF. The CDR3 DNA reads TGCGCCAGCAGAGGCGGGGTGTCGAACACCGGGGAGCTGTTTTTT. The chain has TRBV10-2 and TRBJ2-2, with a possible D match to TRBD2 (6 bases). Germline V lookup: CDR1 WSHSY, CDR2 SAAADI. This CDR3 is built from 15 residues. V lost 6 bases, J lost 0 bases, and 11 bases lay in between.

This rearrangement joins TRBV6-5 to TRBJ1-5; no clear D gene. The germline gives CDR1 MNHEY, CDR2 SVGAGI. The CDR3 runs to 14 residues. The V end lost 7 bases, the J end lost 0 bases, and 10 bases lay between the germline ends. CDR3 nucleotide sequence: TGTGCCAGCACTGGACCGTATAGCAATCAGCCCCAGCATTTT. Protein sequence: CASTGPYSNQPQHF.

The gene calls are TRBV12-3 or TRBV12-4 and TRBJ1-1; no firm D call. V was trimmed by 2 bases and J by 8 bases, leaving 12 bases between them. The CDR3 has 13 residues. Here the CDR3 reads CASSLFTPPEAFF. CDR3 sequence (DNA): TGTGCCAGCAGTTTATTTACCCCCCCCGAAGCTTTCTTT.

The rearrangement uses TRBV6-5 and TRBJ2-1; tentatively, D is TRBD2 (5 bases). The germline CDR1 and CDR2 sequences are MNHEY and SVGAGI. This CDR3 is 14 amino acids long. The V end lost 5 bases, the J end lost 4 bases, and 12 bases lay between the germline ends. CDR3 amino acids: CASSQDGGYNEQFF. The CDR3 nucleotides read TGTGCCAGCAGTCAGGACGGCGGGTACAATGAGCAGTTCTTC.

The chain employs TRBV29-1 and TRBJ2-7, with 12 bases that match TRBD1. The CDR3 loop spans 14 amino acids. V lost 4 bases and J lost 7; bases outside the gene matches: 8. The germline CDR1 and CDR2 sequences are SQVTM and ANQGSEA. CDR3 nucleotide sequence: TGCAGCGTTGCGCCGGGACAGGGGGCGCGGGAGCAGTACTTC. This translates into CSVAPGQGAREQYF.

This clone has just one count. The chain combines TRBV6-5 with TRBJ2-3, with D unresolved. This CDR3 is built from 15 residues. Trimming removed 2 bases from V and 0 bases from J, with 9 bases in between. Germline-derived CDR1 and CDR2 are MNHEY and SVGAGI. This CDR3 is CASSYDPPSTDTQYF. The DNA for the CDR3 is TGTGCCAGCAGTTACGACCCTCCTAGCACAGATACGCAGTATTTT.

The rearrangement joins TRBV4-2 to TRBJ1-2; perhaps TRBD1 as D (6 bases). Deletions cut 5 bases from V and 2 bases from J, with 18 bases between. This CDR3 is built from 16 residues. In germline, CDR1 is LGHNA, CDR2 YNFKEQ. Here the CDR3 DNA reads TGTGCCAGCAGCTTCGGGGGACAACCAGGAAACTATGGCTACACCTTC. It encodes CASSFGGQPGNYGYTF.

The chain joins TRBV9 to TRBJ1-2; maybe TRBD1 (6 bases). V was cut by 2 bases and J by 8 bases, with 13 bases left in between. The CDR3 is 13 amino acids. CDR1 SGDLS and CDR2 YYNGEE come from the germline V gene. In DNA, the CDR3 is TGTGCCAGCAGCGTTAGCCGGGACACAGGCTACACCTTC. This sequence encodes CASSVSRDTGYTF.

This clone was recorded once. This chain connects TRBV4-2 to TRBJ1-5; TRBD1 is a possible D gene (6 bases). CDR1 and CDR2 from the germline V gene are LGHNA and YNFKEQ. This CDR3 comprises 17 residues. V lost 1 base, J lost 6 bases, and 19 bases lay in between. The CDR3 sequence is CASSQVSDLNRVQPQHF. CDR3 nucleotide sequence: TGTGCCAGCAGCCAAGTTTCCGACTTGAACAGGGTTCAGCCCCAGCATTTT.

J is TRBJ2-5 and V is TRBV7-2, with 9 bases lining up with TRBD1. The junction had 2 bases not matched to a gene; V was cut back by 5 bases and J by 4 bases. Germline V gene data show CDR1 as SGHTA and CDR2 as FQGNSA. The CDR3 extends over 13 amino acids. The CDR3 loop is CASSMDRGETQYF. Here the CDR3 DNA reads TGTGCCAGCAGCATGGACAGGGGAGAGACCCAGTACTTC.

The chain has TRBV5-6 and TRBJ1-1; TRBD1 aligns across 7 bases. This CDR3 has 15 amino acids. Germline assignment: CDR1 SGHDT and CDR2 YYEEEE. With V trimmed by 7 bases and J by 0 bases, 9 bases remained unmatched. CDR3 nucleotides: TGTGCCAGCCTCAGGGGGTTGAAGATGAACACTGAAGCTTTCTTT. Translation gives CASLRGLKMNTEAFF.

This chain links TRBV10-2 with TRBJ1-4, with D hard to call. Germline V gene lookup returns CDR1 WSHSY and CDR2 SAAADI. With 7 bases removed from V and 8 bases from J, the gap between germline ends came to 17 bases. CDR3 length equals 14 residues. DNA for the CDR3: TGCGCCAGCAACCCAAGCCTTGGATGGGAAAAACTGTTTTTT. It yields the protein CASNPSLGWEKLFF.

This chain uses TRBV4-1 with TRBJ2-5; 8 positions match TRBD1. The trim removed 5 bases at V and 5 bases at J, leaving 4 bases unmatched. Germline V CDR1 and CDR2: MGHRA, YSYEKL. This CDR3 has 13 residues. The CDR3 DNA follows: TGCGCCAGCAGCGGACAGGGAATTGAGACCCAGTACTTC. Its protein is CASSGQGIETQYF.

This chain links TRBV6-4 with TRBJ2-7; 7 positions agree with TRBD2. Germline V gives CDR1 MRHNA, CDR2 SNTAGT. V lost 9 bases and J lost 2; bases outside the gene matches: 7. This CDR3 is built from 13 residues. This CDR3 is CASRERGPYEQYF. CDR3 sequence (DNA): TGTGCCAGTAGGGAGCGGGGACCCTACGAGCAGTACTTC.

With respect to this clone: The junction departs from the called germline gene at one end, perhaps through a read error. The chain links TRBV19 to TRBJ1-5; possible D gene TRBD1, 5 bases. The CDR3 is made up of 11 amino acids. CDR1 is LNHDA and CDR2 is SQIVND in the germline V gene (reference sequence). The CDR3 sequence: CRARWYQPQHF. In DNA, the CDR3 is TGCAGGGCTCGGTGGTATCAGCCCCAGCATTTT.

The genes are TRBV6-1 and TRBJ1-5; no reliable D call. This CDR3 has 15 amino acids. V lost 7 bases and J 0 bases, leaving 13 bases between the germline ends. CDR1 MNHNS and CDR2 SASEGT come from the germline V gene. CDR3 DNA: TGTGCCAGCATAAGAACACTTAATAGCAATCAGCCCCAGCATTTT. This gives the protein CASIRTLNSNQPQHF.

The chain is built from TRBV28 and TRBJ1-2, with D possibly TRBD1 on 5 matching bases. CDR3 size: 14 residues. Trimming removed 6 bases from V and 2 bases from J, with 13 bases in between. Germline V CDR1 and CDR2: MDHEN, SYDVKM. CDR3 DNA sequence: TGTGCCAGCAGCTATTCTGGGGGGAACTATGGCTACACCTTC. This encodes CASSYSGGNYGYTF.

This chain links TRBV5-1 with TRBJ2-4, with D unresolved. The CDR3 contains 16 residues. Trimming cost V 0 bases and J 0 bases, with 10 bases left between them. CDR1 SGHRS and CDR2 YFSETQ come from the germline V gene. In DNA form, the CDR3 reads TGCGCCAGCAGCTTGGAACAACCATTAGCCAAAAACATTCAGTACTTC. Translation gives CASSLEQPLAKNIQYF.

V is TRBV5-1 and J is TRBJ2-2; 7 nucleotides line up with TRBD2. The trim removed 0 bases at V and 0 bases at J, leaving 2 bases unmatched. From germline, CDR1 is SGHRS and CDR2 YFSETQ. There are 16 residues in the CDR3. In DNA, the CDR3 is TGCGCCAGCAGCTTGGAGGGAGGGGCGAACACCGGGGAGCTGTTTTTT. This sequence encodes CASSLEGGANTGELFF.

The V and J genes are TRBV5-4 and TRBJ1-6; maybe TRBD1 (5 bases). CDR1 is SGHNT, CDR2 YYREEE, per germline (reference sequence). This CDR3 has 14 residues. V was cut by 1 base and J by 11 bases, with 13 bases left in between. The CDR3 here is CASSLPQGGTPLHF. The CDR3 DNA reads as TGTGCCAGCAGCTTGCCTCAGGGAGGTACACCCCTCCACTTT.

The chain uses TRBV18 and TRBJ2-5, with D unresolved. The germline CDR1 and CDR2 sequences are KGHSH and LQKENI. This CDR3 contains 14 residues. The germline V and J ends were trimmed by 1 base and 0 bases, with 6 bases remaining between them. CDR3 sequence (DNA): TGTGCCAGCTCACCACAGGAGAACCAAGAGACCCAGTACTTC. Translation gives CASSPQENQETQYF.

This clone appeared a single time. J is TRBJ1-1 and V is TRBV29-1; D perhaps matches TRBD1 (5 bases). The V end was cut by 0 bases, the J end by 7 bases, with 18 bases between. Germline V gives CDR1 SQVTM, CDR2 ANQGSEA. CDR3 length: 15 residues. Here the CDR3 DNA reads TGCAGCGTTGAAGATAGCGAGGGGCCACCCCATGAAGCTTTCTTT. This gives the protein CSVEDSEGPPHEAFF.